This TCR beta chain was documented in a study of OX40 agonist ivuxolimab in advanced cancers. Repertoires were generated with immunoSEQ multiplex PCR, while TCRdb's copy carries only in-frame clones and drops some. The sample holds some 130,000 clones; 85% to 90% are singletons and the top ten take 0.55% to 0.7%. Comments on this clone: The antigen is undetermined.

The V end was cut by 4 bases, the J end by 0 bases, with 7 bases between. Germline CDR1 is MDHEN and CDR2 is SYDVKM. The CDR3 sequence is 13 residues long. General study findings and limits: The study observed clonal expansion of CD4+ and CD8+ blood T cells by week 6 at 0.1 to 3.0 mg/kg. Determination of antigen specificity was not performed for the expanded peripheral T cells. Nonresponders, in some cases, also had low normalized T-cell clonal expansion.

The sequences come from CD4+ or CD8+ T cells sorted from blood, collected in a trial of the OX40 agonist ivuxolimab. This clonotype originated in an adult with an advanced solid tumor such as melanoma, head and neck, liver or kidney cancer. The chain combines TRBV28 with TRBJ2-7; no clear D gene. CDR3 nucleotides: TGTGCCAGCAGTTGGACGTACTCCTACGAGCAGTACTTC. This sequence encodes CASSWTYSYEQYF.